A single sample gave rise to the 9 T cell receptor beta chains below, sequenced in a study of CD8 T cells in ankylosing spondylitis. TCRdb passed the 5' RACE reads through MiXCR, listing each CDR3 protein once. The sample lists some 250,000 distinct CDR3 sequences, roughly 8.6% occurring once. Specimen: blood, either unsorted or a sorted T cell fraction (not recorded which). All receptors derive from a male donor with ankylosing spondylitis or in good health (not recorded which).

This clonotype was observed at least ten times. The chain employs TRBV4-1 and TRBJ1-1; D not resolved. The CDR3 length is 11 residues. V was clipped by 6 bases and J by 2 bases, with 4 bases between them. Germline lookup yields CDR1 MGHRA and CDR2 YSYEKL. This chain's CDR3 is CASSKNTEAFF. The CDR3 DNA reads TGCGCCAGCAGTAAAAACACTGAAGCTTTCTTT.

This clonotype was seen repeatedly, ten times or more. The rearrangement joins TRBV5-6 to TRBJ2-1, with D possibly matching TRBD2 (6 bases). Germline CDR1 and CDR2: SGHDT and YYEEEE. The CDR3 extends over 14 amino acids. The V end was cut by 3 bases, the J end by 3 bases, with 10 bases between. CDR3 DNA: TGTGCCAGCAGCTGGACCGGGAGCTACAATGAGCAGTTCTTC. This sequence encodes CASSWTGSYNEQFF.

The rearrangement joins TRBV19 to TRBJ2-7, with D possibly being TRBD1 (6 bases). This CDR3 is 15 amino acids long. The ends were cut back, 6 bases at V and 1 base at J, with 16 bases in the middle. Looked up from germline, CDR1 is LNHDA and CDR2 is SQIVND (reference sequence). The CDR3 loop is CASSYTGKGSYEQYF. The CDR3, as DNA: TGTGCCAGTAGCTATACAGGGAAGGGATCCTACGAGCAGTACTTC.

There are many counts of this clonotype. The rearrangement links TRBV20-1 to TRBJ2-1; D gene unclear. CDR1 is DFQATT and CDR2 is SNEGSKA in the germline V gene (reference sequence). The CDR3 consists of 10 residues. Trimming left V 6 bases short and J 10 bases short, with 10 bases between. CDR3 sequence reads: CSAGAREQFF. The CDR3 nucleotides are TGCAGTGCGGGTGCTCGGGAGCAGTTCTTC.

This clonotype was picked up many times. The chain has TRBV4-1 and TRBJ2-3; D is possibly TRBD2 (6 bases). Trimming removed 1 base at V and 1 base at J, with 12 bases between. The germline CDR1 and CDR2 sequences are MGHRA and YSYEKL. The CDR3 has 16 residues. This chain's CDR3 is CASSQVPVAGTDTQYF. CDR3 sequence (DNA): TGCGCCAGCAGCCAAGTTCCGGTAGCGGGCACAGATACGCAGTATTTT.

This clonotype has ten or more counts. V is TRBV20-1 and J is TRBJ2-1; 13 positions match TRBD2. The germline CDR1 and CDR2 sequences are DFQATT and SNEGSKA (reference sequence). The CDR3 runs to 13 residues. After removal of 5 bases from V and 10 bases from J, the junction contained 5 bases not matched to a gene. Written as DNA, the CDR3 is TGCAGTGCTCGGACTAGCGGGAGAGGGGAGCAGTTCTTC. It encodes CSARTSGRGEQFF.

This clonotype was recorded many times. This chain connects TRBV20-1 to TRBJ2-1, with D maybe TRBD2 (5 bases). The CDR3 consists of 12 residues. V gave up 6 bases and J gave up 7 bases, with 13 bases separating them. Looked up from germline, CDR1 is DFQATT and CDR2 is SNEGSKA (reference sequence). The CDR3 coding sequence is TGCAGTGCGAGTAGCGCCAGGAATGAGCAGTTCTTC. Its translation is CSASSARNEQFF.

This clonotype has a count of ten or more. J is TRBJ2-1 and V is TRBV5-1; 8 bases map to TRBD1. Germline-derived CDR1 and CDR2 are SGHRS and YFSETQ. J gave up 4 bases and V 4 bases, and 13 bases lay outside the gene matches. The CDR3 extends over 17 amino acids. CDR3 in DNA: TGCGCCAGCAGCAACGGACAGGGAGAGGGTCAATACAATGAGCAGTTCTTC. Protein product: CASSNGQGEGQYNEQFF. The full variable domain, in which reference TRBV5-1 and TRBJ2-1 provide the parts outside the CDR3, is KAGVTQTPRYLIKTRGQQVTLSCSPISGHRSVSWYQQTPGQGLQFLFEYFSETQRNKGNFPGRFSGRQFSNSRSEMNVSTLELGDSALYLCASSNGQGEGQYNEQFFGPGTRLTVL.

This clonotype was seen ten or more times. This sequence joins TRBV5-5 and TRBJ1-1; no definite D call. Germline CDR1 and CDR2: SGHKS and YYEKEE (reference sequence). This CDR3 comprises 14 residues. Trimming removed 2 bases from V and 4 bases from J, with 12 bases in between. This CDR3 is CASSFISTITEAFF. The CDR3 DNA reads TGTGCCAGCAGCTTTATCTCGACAATCACTGAAGCTTTCTTT.